A selection of T cell receptor beta chains follows, all from one sample in a study of T cell changes during pregnancy in multiple sclerosis. Here immunoSEQ multiplex PCR was the method, and the copy in TCRdb shows in-frame clones only, minus some. This table holds around 96,000 clones, 94% found once. This specimen was peripheral blood, taken after pregnancy. These receptors were obtained from a female donor in good health, enrolled as a control in a pregnancy study. Each CDR3 is given with its conserved first and last residue. The D gene is left open where the match is weak.

D gene: TRBD1
J gene: TRBJ2-3
V gene: TRBV5-1
CDR3 protein: CASSLEGARTDTQYF

D gene: TRBD1
J gene: TRBJ1-2
V gene: TRBV6-5
CDR3 protein: CASSYSLPGGVYGYTF

D gene: TRBD1
J gene: TRBJ2-3
V gene: TRBV28
CDR3 protein: CASNRGLSTDTQYF

D gene: NA
J gene: TRBJ1-1
V gene: TRBV5-4
CDR3 protein: CASSFVPVVNTEAFF

D gene: TRBD1
J gene: TRBJ2-7
V gene: TRBV10-3
CDR3 protein: CAISKAGQGSYEQYF

D gene: NA
J gene: TRBJ1-2
V gene: TRBV7-2
CDR3 protein: CASSLDRTGYYGYTF

D gene: NA
J gene: TRBJ2-7
V gene: TRBV7-2
CDR3 protein: CASSLSWDTPYEQYF

D gene: TRBD1
J gene: TRBJ1-2
V gene: TRBV6-1
CDR3 protein: CATGQGSGYGYTF

D gene: NA
J gene: TRBJ2-1
V gene: TRBV29-1
CDR3 protein: CSVPGTIQFF

D gene: TRBD1
J gene: TRBJ1-2
V gene: TRBV7-9
CDR3 protein: CASSLTTGDGFNYGYTF

D gene: TRBD2
J gene: TRBJ2-7
V gene: TRBV7-9
CDR3 protein: CASSLGLAGDEQYF

D gene: NA
J gene: TRBJ2-1
V gene: TRBV4-2
CDR3 protein: CASRVSPTGNEQFF

D gene: NA
J gene: TRBJ1-4
V gene: TRBV5-1
CDR3 protein: CASSLFGAEAEKLFF

D gene: TRBD1
J gene: TRBJ2-2
V gene: TRBV30
CDR3 protein: CAWFTFTGGPGELFF

D gene: NA
J gene: TRBJ2-3
V gene: TRBV4-2
CDR3 protein: CASSQRDFTDTQYF

D gene: TRBD1
J gene: TRBJ1-1
V gene: TRBV7-2
CDR3 protein: CASSSQGAGTEAFF

D gene: TRBD1
J gene: TRBJ2-4
V gene: TRBV28
CDR3 protein: CASSFSPGTGQGWAKNIQYF

D gene: TRBD1
J gene: TRBJ1-1
V gene: TRBV28
CDR3 protein: CASSPTGGATEAFF

D gene: NA
J gene: TRBJ2-3
V gene: TRBV6-5
CDR3 protein: CASSAESGQQYF

D gene: NA
J gene: TRBJ2-1
V gene: TRBV19
CDR3 protein: CASSTSTSSYNEQFF

D gene: NA
J gene: TRBJ2-2
V gene: TRBV5-1
CDR3 protein: CASSLELFGELFF

D gene: NA
J gene: TRBJ1-5
V gene: TRBV6-1
CDR3 protein: CASHRHSGGNQPQHF

D gene: NA
J gene: TRBJ1-5
V gene: TRBV5-5
CDR3 protein: CASSLGTADQPQHF

D gene: NA
J gene: TRBJ2-1
V gene: TRBV2
CDR3 protein: CASNRDFNNEQFF

D gene: NA
J gene: TRBJ2-1
V gene: TRBV28
CDR3 protein: CASLGGVVYNEQFF

D gene: TRBD2
J gene: TRBJ2-1
V gene: TRBV7-2
CDR3 protein: CASSYRREGPYNEQFF

D gene: TRBD1
J gene: TRBJ1-2
V gene: TRBV28
CDR3 protein: CASVTNRGRRGYTF

D gene: NA
J gene: TRBJ2-7
V gene: TRBV6-1
CDR3 protein: CASSDRDTKYEQYF

D gene: NA
J gene: TRBJ1-2
V gene: TRBV19
CDR3 protein: CASSEQGDYGYTF

D gene: TRBD2
J gene: TRBJ2-7
V gene: TRBV5-6
CDR3 protein: CASIVSGRSGEQYF

D gene: NA
J gene: TRBJ2-7
V gene: TRBV13
CDR3 protein: CASSSGRGIGEQYF

D gene: TRBD1
J gene: TRBJ1-2
V gene: TRBV4-2
CDR3 protein: CASSPPLGQGGYGYTF

D gene: NA
J gene: TRBJ2-7
V gene: TRBV28
CDR3 protein: CASSLGRYEQYF

D gene: NA
J gene: TRBJ2-7
V gene: TRBV6-1
CDR3 protein: CASSGEWLGASYEQYF

D gene: TRBD2
J gene: TRBJ2-7
V gene: TRBV7-2
CDR3 protein: CASSLTPSGAYEQYF

D gene: NA
J gene: TRBJ2-1
V gene: TRBV7-9
CDR3 protein: CASSLVAFGSYNEQFF

D gene: NA
J gene: TRBJ1-5
V gene: TRBV7-2
CDR3 protein: CASSSVTGSSNQPQHF

D gene: NA
J gene: TRBJ2-2
V gene: TRBV7-8
CDR3 protein: CASSFLMTANTGELFF

D gene: NA
J gene: TRBJ1-5
V gene: TRBV18
CDR3 protein: CASSPSASGHNQPQHF

D gene: NA
J gene: TRBJ1-4
V gene: TRBV28
CDR3 protein: CASSLRGGVGEKLFF

D gene: NA
J gene: TRBJ1-2
V gene: TRBV28
CDR3 protein: CASTQADSETNYGYTF

D gene: TRBD1
J gene: TRBJ1-2
V gene: TRBV28
CDR3 protein: CASSLQGVRNYGYTF

D gene: NA
J gene: TRBJ2-3
V gene: TRBV9
CDR3 protein: CASSVELTDTQYF

D gene: NA
J gene: TRBJ2-7
V gene: TRBV27
CDR3 protein: CASSLRGSYVEQYF

D gene: NA
J gene: TRBJ2-1
V gene: TRBV4-1
CDR3 protein: CASSQLGVDEQFF

D gene: NA
J gene: TRBJ2-7
V gene: TRBV7-2
CDR3 protein: CASSLQGGYEQYF

D gene: TRBD1
J gene: TRBJ2-1
V gene: TRBV6-1
CDR3 protein: CASSVYRGPESYNEQFF

D gene: NA
J gene: TRBJ2-3
V gene: TRBV7-9
CDR3 protein: CASSFRGNEGLGTQYF

D gene: TRBD1
J gene: TRBJ1-2
V gene: TRBV19
CDR3 protein: CASSISSGTGVYGYTF

D gene: NA
J gene: TRBJ2-3
V gene: TRBV11-2
CDR3 protein: CASSPGVHPGTDTQYF

D gene: TRBD2
J gene: TRBJ2-7
V gene: TRBV5-1
CDR3 protein: CASHYGGAGVTYEQYF

D gene: NA
J gene: TRBJ2-6
V gene: TRBV5-1
CDR3 protein: CASSQGKGVVTLGANVLTF

D gene: TRBD2
J gene: TRBJ2-5
V gene: TRBV6-1
CDR3 protein: CASSALAGVGETQYF